Each of the 18 T cell receptor beta chains below was sequenced from the same sample in a study of tumor-infiltrating lymphocytes in primary liver carcinoma. Germline DNA was extracted alongside blood RNA, which was obtained from unsorted whole blood. Researchers generated TCR beta cDNA from approximately 0.55 ug of total RNA, relying on a constant-region primer. Libraries for TCR beta were built through three nested multiplex PCR rounds, which together made up a slightly modified ARM-PCR procedure. TRBV1-TRBV30 forward primers and a C-beta reverse primer were used in the first two PCR rounds, which each ran for approximately 11 cycles. TCRdb re-derived calls from the multiplex PCR reads in MiXCR, one entry per CDR3 protein. The sample includes 250,000 to 400,000 distinct CDR3 sequences, 50% to 70% of them seen just once. The material sequenced was peripheral blood. Every receptor here comes from a man aged 40-55 years with primary liver carcinoma and hepatitis B virus infection.

The CDR3 spells CASSPWGQSNTGELFF. The CDR3 nucleotides are TGTGCCAGCAGTCCCTGGGGGCAGAGTAACACCGGGGAGCTGTTTTTT. The chain links TRBV28 to TRBJ2-2; TRBD1 is a possible D gene (6 bases). The germline gives CDR1 MDHEN, CDR2 SYDVKM. This CDR3 is built from 16 residues. Deletions cut 5 bases from V and 2 bases from J, with 15 bases between.

As concerns this clonotype: One end of the junction does not line up with germline, which may come from a read error. This chain connects TRBV4-2 to TRBJ2-1; 8 bases fit TRBD1. CDR1 and CDR2 (germline): LGHNA, YNFKEQ. This CDR3 region has 15 residues. The CDR3 DNA reads TGTGCCAGCAGCCCATCAGGGACAGGAGGGAATAAGCACTTCTTC. Amino acid sequence: CASSPSGTGGNKHFF.

Comment on this clonotype: Germline is not matched at one junction end, which may reflect a read error. This chain links TRBV12-3 or TRBV12-4 with TRBJ1-1; D unresolved. CDR3 length: 11 residues. The CDR3 bases are TGTGCCAGCCGATCTTCCCGGACTGCTTTATTT. It specifies CASRSSRTALF.

On this clonotype itself: A read error may account for a junction end that differs from germline. The rearrangement joins TRBV12-3 or TRBV12-4 to TRBJ2-4, with TRBD2 matching over 7 bases. The length of the CDR3 is 13 residues. CDR3 coding DNA: TGTGCCAGCGGGGGGGGGACCGAAAACATTCAATACTTC. Its protein is CASGGGTENIQYF.

Points on this clonotype: Given a much more abundant clone one base away, this may be a read error. V and J are TRBV6-2 or TRBV6-3 and TRBJ2-2; weak D call: TRBD1 (6 bases). Germline CDR1 and CDR2: MNHEY and SVGEGT. This CDR3 has 13 residues. CDR3 protein: CASEGENTGELCF. CDR3 coding DNA: TGTGCCAGCGAGGGGGAGAACACCGGGGAGCTGTGTTTT.

This clonotype was detected once. V and J are TRBV11-1 and TRBJ1-2; D is unclear. The CDR3 extends over 13 amino acids. V shed 5 bases and J shed 2 bases, with 9 bases lying between them. Germline V gene data show CDR1 as SGHAT and CDR2 as FQDESV (reference sequence). The CDR3 DNA is TGTGCCAGCAGCACGGGATTCAACTATGGCTACACCTTC. It yields the protein CASSTGFNYGYTF.

This clonotype was seen once. An end of the junction does not agree with germline; a read error may underlie this. The chain links TRBV28 to TRBJ1-5; D not certain. The CDR3 runs to 15 residues. Germline assignment: CDR1 MDHEN and CDR2 SYDVKM. DNA of the CDR3: TGTGCCAGGAGTTCTCCCCCGGGAGACAATCAGCCCCAGCATTTT. Translation gives CARSSPPGDNQPQHF.

The CDR3 reads CASSQDWWEQFF. The CDR3 DNA sequence: TGTGCCAGCAGCCAAGACTGGTGGGAGCAGTTCTTC. V is TRBV14 and J is TRBJ2-1; D gene ambiguous. V dropped 0 bases and J dropped 10 bases, with 7 bases sitting between them. From germline, CDR1 is SGHDN and CDR2 FVKESK. This CDR3 has 12 amino acids.

The J gene is TRBJ2-7, the V gene TRBV6-5, with unresolved D. This CDR3 contains 13 residues. Germline-derived CDR1 and CDR2 are MNHEY and SVGAGI. In DNA, the CDR3 is TGTACCTGCAGCCCACACCCAGACAACGAGCAGTACTTC. Translating it yields CTCSPHPDNEQYF.

The V and J genes are TRBV6-2 or TRBV6-3 and TRBJ2-5; TRBD2 is a possible D gene (5 bases). CDR1 and CDR2 from the germline V gene are MNHEY and SVGEGT. V gave up 0 bases and J gave up 5 bases, with 7 bases separating them. The CDR3 is 13 residues long. The CDR3 loop reads CASSYSADETQYF. The CDR3 nucleotides are TGTGCCAGCAGTTACTCAGCGGACGAGACCCAGTACTTC.

About this clonotype: Sequence at one end of the junction differs from germline and may be a read error. The chain links TRBV5-1 to TRBJ1-3, with D perhaps matching TRBD1 (5 bases). The germline CDR1 and CDR2 sequences are SGHRS and YFSETQ. The CDR3 has 14 residues. CDR3 DNA: TGCGCCTGCAGGGACCCAAGATCTGGAAACACCATATATTTT. Translation gives CACRDPRSGNTIYF.

Concerning this clonotype itself: A junction boundary mismatches the germline segment, possibly from a read error. The V gene is TRBV11-2, the J gene TRBJ2-3; no reliable D call. In germline, CDR1 is SGHAT, CDR2 FQNNGV. This CDR3 is built from 12 residues. As DNA, the CDR3 is TGTGCTAGCAGCTTATACACAGATACGCACTATTTT. Translated, it gives CASSLYTDTHYF.

A few counts support this clonotype. The chain is built from TRBV4-2 and TRBJ1-6; D unclear. Germline V CDR1 and CDR2: LGHNA, YNFKEQ. The CDR3 sequence is 15 residues long. V lost 0 bases to trimming and J lost 7 bases, with 10 bases between them. The CDR3 region is CASSQDPGQNSPLHF. DNA of the CDR3: TGTGCCAGCAGCCAAGACCCCGGGCAGAATTCACCCCTCCACTTT.

The rearrangement joins TRBV28 to TRBJ2-1; weak D call: TRBD2 (6 bases). CDR1 is MDHEN and CDR2 is SYDVKM in the germline V gene. V lost 4 bases and J lost 8, with 18 bases in between. The CDR3 length is 15 residues. CDR3 sequence (DNA): TGTGCCAGCAGTTCCCCCGGGACTCAAGGGGATGAGCAGTTCTTC. As protein: CASSSPGTQGDEQFF.

This clonotype came up a few times. The chain uses TRBV6-5 and TRBJ2-7, with TRBD2 as a possible D gene (5 bases). CDR1 is MNHEY, CDR2 SVGAGI, per germline. V lost 0 bases to trimming and J lost 2 bases, with 14 bases between them. This CDR3 is 16 amino acids long. This CDR3 reads CASSYSSAEIAYEQYF. The CDR3 region has the DNA TGTGCCAGCAGTTACTCTAGCGCAGAAATAGCCTACGAGCAGTACTTC.

The table lists this clonotype with a few counts. The rearrangement links TRBV1 to TRBJ2-1; the DNA was not compared with TRBD2, the D call given in the table. TRBV1 represents a pseudogene. This CDR3 spans 16 amino acids. CDR3 region: CTSSQDSGLPYNEQFF. The CDR3 DNA reads TGCACCAGCAGCCAGGATTCAGGACTCCCCTACAATGAGCAGTTCTTC.

Comments on this clonotype: A much larger clone is a single base away; this may be a read error. This chain connects TRBV4-3 to TRBJ2-3; a weak D match, TRBD1 (5 bases). The CDR3 spans 15 residues. Trimming pared 0 bases from V and 7 bases from J, leaving 14 bases between. Germline V gene sequence: CDR1 LGHNA, CDR2 YSLEER. The CDR3 DNA is TGCGCCAGCAGCCAAGATGGAAGGGGTGAAAATACGCAGTATTTT. Encoded protein: CASSQDGRGENTQYF.

Of note for this clonotype: Given a much more abundant clone one base away, this may be a read error. The rearrangement links TRBV6-5 to TRBJ2-7, with 9 positions matching TRBD1. This CDR3 spans 14 amino acids. CDR1 and CDR2 (germline): MNHEY, SVGAGI. CDR3 in amino acids: CASSLGQGPYEEYF. The CDR3 nucleotides are TGTGCCAGCAGTTTAGGACAGGGGCCCTACGAGGAGTACTTC.